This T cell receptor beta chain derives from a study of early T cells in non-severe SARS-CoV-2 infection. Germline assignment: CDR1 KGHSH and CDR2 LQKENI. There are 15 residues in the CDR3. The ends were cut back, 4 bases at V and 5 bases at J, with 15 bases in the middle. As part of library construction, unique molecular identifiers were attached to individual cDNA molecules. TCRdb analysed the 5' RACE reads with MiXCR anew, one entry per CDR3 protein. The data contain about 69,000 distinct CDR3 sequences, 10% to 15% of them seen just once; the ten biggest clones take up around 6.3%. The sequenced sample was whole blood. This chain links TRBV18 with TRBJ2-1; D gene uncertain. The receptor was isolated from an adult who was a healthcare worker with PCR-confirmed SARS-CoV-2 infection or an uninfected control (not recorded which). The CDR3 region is CASSQVGAVDNEQFF. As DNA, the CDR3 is TGTGCCAGCTCACAAGTGGGTGCGGTCGACAATGAGCAGTTCTTC.